These T cell receptor beta chains were read from a single sample in a study of T-cell reconstitution after alpha-beta-depleted transplantation in children. TCRdb independently ran MiXCR on the PCR reads; one entry per CDR3 protein. The sample has about 97,000 distinct CDR3 sequences; approximately 6% are singletons. This specimen was PBMCs, mostly from graft donor cells, taken 60 days after TCRalphabeta/CD19-depleted stem cell transplant. The receptor source for this set is a female patient aged 2 to 10 who had a stem cell transplant for Fanconi anemia, so the T cells may come from the graft donor. Both conserved end residues are part of each CDR3. A D gene is named only where the DNA matches it firmly. Clone size is not always given. Where it is, it says once, few, many or a class for expanded clones.

CDR3aa: CASSYLAGLDTQYF
CDR3nt: TGCGCCAGCAGCTATCTAGCGGGGTTAGATACGCAGTATTTT
d_gene: TRBD2
j_gene: TRBJ2-3
v_gene: TRBV5-1
abundance: many

CDR3aa: CASSQRLAGNYNEQFF
CDR3nt: TGTGCCAGCAGTCAGAGACTAGCGGGAAATTACAATGAGCAGTTCTTC
d_gene: TRBD2
j_gene: TRBJ2-1
v_gene: TRBV6-2/TRBV6-3
abundance: -

CDR3aa: CASSLNRGRIGELTTYEQYF
CDR3nt: TGTGCCAGCAGCTTAAACCGGGGGCGGATTGGGGAGTTAACCACCTACGAGCAGTACTTC
d_gene: -
j_gene: TRBJ2-7
v_gene: TRBV11-1
abundance: -

CDR3aa: CASSVEGVSGTDTQYF
CDR3nt: TGTGCCAGCAGCGTAGAAGGGGTTTCAGGCACAGATACGCAGTATTTT
d_gene: -
j_gene: TRBJ2-3
v_gene: TRBV9
abundance: many

CDR3aa: CATSTAGGTYF
CDR3nt: TGTGCCACCAGTACAGCGGGAGGGACTTATTTT
d_gene: TRBD2
j_gene: TRBJ2-3
v_gene: TRBV24-1
abundance: many

CDR3aa: CSPGSGRETQYF
CDR3nt: TGCAGCCCCGGGTCGGGGAGAGAGACCCAGTACTTC
d_gene: -
j_gene: TRBJ2-5
v_gene: TRBV29-1
abundance: many

CDR3aa: CSASGGAGWETQYF
CDR3nt: TGCAGTGCTAGCGGGGGGGCCGGTTGGGAGACCCAGTACTTC
d_gene: TRBD2
j_gene: TRBJ2-5
v_gene: TRBV20-1
abundance: many

CDR3aa: CATSRDVAYEQYF
CDR3nt: TGTGCCACCAGCAGAGATGTGGCCTACGAGCAGTACTTC
d_gene: -
j_gene: TRBJ2-7
v_gene: TRBV15
abundance: many

CDR3aa: CSLKQGPIQYF
CDR3nt: TGCAGTTTGAAACAGGGGCCCATTCAGTACTTC
d_gene: TRBD1
j_gene: TRBJ2-4
v_gene: TRBV20-1
abundance: many

CDR3aa: CASSADIPTNTGELFF
CDR3nt: TGTGCCAGCAGCGCCGACATCCCCACGAACACCGGGGAGCTGTTTTTT
d_gene: -
j_gene: TRBJ2-2
v_gene: TRBV28
abundance: many

CDR3aa: CASSLVGSGLAGEETQYF
CDR3nt: TGTGCCAGCAGCTTAGTCGGGTCCGGACTAGCGGGAGAAGAGACCCAGTACTTC
d_gene: TRBD2
j_gene: TRBJ2-5
v_gene: TRBV11-2
abundance: many

CDR3aa: CASSPGVAKNIQYF
CDR3nt: TGTGCCAGCAGCCCAGGGGTAGCCAAAAACATTCAGTACTTC
d_gene: -
j_gene: TRBJ2-4
v_gene: TRBV5-5
abundance: -

CDR3aa: CSARGGRTSYEQYF
CDR3nt: TGCAGTGCTAGAGGCGGGAGGACCTCCTACGAGCAGTACTTC
d_gene: TRBD2
j_gene: TRBJ2-7
v_gene: TRBV20-1
abundance: many

CDR3aa: CASSSTIAGAVYEQYF
CDR3nt: TGTGCCAGCAGCTCGACAATAGCGGGAGCTGTCTACGAGCAGTACTTC
d_gene: TRBD2
j_gene: TRBJ2-7
v_gene: TRBV7-9
abundance: many

CDR3aa: CATSKGATPGELFF
CDR3nt: TGTGCCACCAGCAAGGGGGCTACCCCCGGGGAGCTGTTTTTT
d_gene: TRBD1
j_gene: TRBJ2-2
v_gene: TRBV15
abundance: many

CDR3aa: CSARTGGGYEQYF
CDR3nt: TGCAGTGCAAGGACAGGGGGCGGTTACGAGCAGTACTTC
d_gene: TRBD1
j_gene: TRBJ2-7
v_gene: TRBV20-1
abundance: many

CDR3aa: CASSQDRRSNNEKLFF
CDR3nt: TGTGCCAGCAGCCAAGATAGGAGATCTAATAATGAAAAACTGTTTTTT
d_gene: -
j_gene: TRBJ1-4
v_gene: TRBV4-2
abundance: many

CDR3aa: CASSYSRGSGHFSYEQYF
CDR3nt: TGTGCCAGCAGTTACTCGAGGGGTAGCGGACACTTCTCCTACGAGCAGTACTTC
d_gene: -
j_gene: TRBJ2-7
v_gene: TRBV6-2/TRBV6-3
abundance: few

CDR3aa: CASSLLGLGETQYF
CDR3nt: TGTGCCAGCAGCTTATTGGGTCTAGGAGAGACCCAGTACTTC
d_gene: -
j_gene: TRBJ2-5
v_gene: TRBV11-2
abundance: many

CDR3aa: CASSLKGTSGGPPNTGELFF
CDR3nt: TGTGCCAGCAGTTTAAAGGGGACTAGCGGGGGGCCGCCGAACACCGGGGAGCTGTTTTTT
d_gene: TRBD2
j_gene: TRBJ2-2
v_gene: TRBV27
abundance: many

CDR3aa: CASCSRTGLAGSWAGELFF
CDR3nt: TGTGCCAGCTGTTCAAGGACGGGACTAGCGGGGTCATGGGCCGGGGAGCTGTTTTTT
d_gene: TRBD2
j_gene: TRBJ2-2
v_gene: TRBV3-1
abundance: once

CDR3aa: CASSFDVTNEKLFF
CDR3nt: TGCGCCAGCAGCTTTGACGTGACTAATGAAAAACTGTTTTTT
d_gene: -
j_gene: TRBJ1-4
v_gene: TRBV5-1
abundance: many

CDR3aa: CAISDGGYYNEQFF
CDR3nt: TGTGCCATCAGTGACGGGGGTTACTACAATGAGCAGTTCTTC
d_gene: -
j_gene: TRBJ2-1
v_gene: TRBV10-3
abundance: few

CDR3aa: CASSYYARQAGEETQYF
CDR3nt: TGTGCCAGCAGTTACTACGCACGCCAAGCGGGGGAGGAGACCCAGTACTTC
d_gene: TRBD2
j_gene: TRBJ2-5
v_gene: TRBV6-5
abundance: once

CDR3aa: CASSQDLAGAIPGELFF
CDR3nt: TGTGCCAGCAGCCAAGATCTAGCGGGGGCGATACCCGGGGAGCTGTTTTTT
d_gene: TRBD2
j_gene: TRBJ2-2
v_gene: TRBV4-2
abundance: -

CDR3aa: CASSASRSGANVLTF
CDR3nt: TGTGCCAGCAGCGCGTCCAGATCTGGGGCCAACGTCCTGACTTTC
d_gene: -
j_gene: TRBJ2-6
v_gene: TRBV9
abundance: many

CDR3aa: CSVDEQFF
CDR3nt: TGCAGCGTAGATGAGCAGTTCTTC
d_gene: -
j_gene: TRBJ2-1
v_gene: TRBV29-1
abundance: many

CDR3aa: CASSSGDPTDTQYF
CDR3nt: TGTGCCAGCAGCTCGGGGGACCCCACAGATACGCAGTATTTT
d_gene: -
j_gene: TRBJ2-3
v_gene: TRBV28
abundance: many

CDR3aa: CASSYSTGGPDTQYF
CDR3nt: TGTGCCAGCAGTTACTCAACGGGAGGCCCAGATACGCAGTATTTT
d_gene: TRBD2
j_gene: TRBJ2-3
v_gene: TRBV6-5
abundance: many

CDR3aa: CASRGDSLYEQYF
CDR3nt: TGTGCCAGCAGGGGGGACAGTCTCTACGAGCAGTACTTC
d_gene: TRBD1
j_gene: TRBJ2-7
v_gene: TRBV11-2
abundance: many